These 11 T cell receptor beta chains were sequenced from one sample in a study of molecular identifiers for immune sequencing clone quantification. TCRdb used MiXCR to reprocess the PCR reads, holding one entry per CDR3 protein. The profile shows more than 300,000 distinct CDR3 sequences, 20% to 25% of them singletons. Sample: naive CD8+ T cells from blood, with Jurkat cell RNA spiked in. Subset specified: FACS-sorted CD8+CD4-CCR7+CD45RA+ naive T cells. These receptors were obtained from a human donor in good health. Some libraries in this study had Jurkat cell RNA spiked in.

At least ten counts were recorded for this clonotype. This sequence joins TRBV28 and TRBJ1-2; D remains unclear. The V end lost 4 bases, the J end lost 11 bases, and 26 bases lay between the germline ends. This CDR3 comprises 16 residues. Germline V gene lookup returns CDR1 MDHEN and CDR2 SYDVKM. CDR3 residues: CASSSSPRTGINPYTF. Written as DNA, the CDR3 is TGTGCCAGCAGTTCCTCTCCACGGACGGGTATAAATCCATACACCTTC.

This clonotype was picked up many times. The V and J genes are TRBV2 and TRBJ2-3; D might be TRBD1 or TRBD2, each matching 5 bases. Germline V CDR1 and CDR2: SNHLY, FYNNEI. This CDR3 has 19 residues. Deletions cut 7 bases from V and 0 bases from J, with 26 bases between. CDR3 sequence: CASMGWGRDHLSSTDTQYF. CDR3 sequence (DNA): TGTGCCAGCATGGGATGGGGCCGGGACCACCTTTCGAGCACAGATACGCAGTATTTT.

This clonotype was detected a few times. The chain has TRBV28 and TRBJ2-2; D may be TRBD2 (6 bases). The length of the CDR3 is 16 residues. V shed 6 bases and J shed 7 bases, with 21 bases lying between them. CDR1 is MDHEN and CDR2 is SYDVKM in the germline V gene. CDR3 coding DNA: TGTGCCAGCAGCGTCAACCCCAGGAGGGGTTTCGGGGAGCTGTTTTTT. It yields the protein CASSVNPRRGFGELFF.

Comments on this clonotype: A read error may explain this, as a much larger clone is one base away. The CDR3 nucleotides are TGTGCCAGCAGCGAAAGCTTGGCCGGCGGAGAACTGTTTTTT. Translation: CASSESLAGGELFF. This rearrangement joins TRBV9 to TRBJ1-4, with no clear D. V lost 3 bases and J 12 bases, leaving 18 bases between the germline ends. Germline lookup yields CDR1 SGDLS and CDR2 YYNGEE. This CDR3 is 14 amino acids long.

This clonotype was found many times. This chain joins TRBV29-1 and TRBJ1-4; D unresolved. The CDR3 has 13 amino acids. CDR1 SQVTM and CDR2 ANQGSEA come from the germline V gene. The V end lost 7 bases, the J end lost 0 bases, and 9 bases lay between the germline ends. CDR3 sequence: CSARRATNEKLFF. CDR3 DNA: TGCAGCGCCCGGAGAGCAACTAATGAAAAACTGTTTTTT.

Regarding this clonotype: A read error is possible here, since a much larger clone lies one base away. Written as DNA, the CDR3 is TGTGCCAGCAGTTGGGGGGCACCGAGGACTGAAGCTTCCTTT. Translating gives CASSWGAPRTEASF. The chain carries TRBV28 and TRBJ1-1; tentative D call: TRBD1 (6 bases). The germline V gene encodes CDR1 MDHEN and CDR2 SYDVKM. The CDR3 contains 14 residues.

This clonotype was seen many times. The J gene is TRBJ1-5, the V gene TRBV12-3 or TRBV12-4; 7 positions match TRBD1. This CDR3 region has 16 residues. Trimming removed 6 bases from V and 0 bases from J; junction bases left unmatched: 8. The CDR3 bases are TGTGCCAGCAGCAGCGGGACAGCTTATAGCAATCAGCCCCAGCATTTT. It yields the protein CASSSGTAYSNQPQHF.

In nucleotides, the CDR3 is TGTGCCAGCAGTCCCGGGGCAGGGCCTTACACAGATACGCAGTATTTT. Protein: CASSPGAGPYTDTQYF. The V call is TRBV6-2 or TRBV6-3, the J call TRBJ2-3; either TRBD1 or TRBD2 may fit D (5 bases each). CDR1 is MNHEY, CDR2 SVGEGT, per germline. This CDR3 spans 16 amino acids. V lost 5 bases to trimming and J lost 2 bases, with 17 bases between them.

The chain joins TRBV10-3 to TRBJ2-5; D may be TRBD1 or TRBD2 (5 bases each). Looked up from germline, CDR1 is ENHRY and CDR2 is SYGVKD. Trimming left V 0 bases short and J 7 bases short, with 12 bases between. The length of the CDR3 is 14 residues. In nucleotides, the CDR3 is TGTGCCATCAGTGAGTCGAACGGGGACGCGACCCAGTACTTC. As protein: CAISESNGDATQYF.

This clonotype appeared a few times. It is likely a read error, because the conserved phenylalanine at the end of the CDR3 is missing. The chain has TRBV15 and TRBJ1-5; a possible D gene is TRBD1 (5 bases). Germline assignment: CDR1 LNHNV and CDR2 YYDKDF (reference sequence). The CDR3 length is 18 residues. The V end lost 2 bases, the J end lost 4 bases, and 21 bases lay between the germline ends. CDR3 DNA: TGTGCCACCAGCAGAACCCACCGACGAGGGGTTGGAAATCAGCCCCAGCATCTT. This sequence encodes CATSRTHRRGVGNQPQHL.

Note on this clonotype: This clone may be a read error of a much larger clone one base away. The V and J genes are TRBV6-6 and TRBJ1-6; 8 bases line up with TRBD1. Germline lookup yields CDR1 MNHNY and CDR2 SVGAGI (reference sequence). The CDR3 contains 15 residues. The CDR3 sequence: CAGSYTGQGESPLHF. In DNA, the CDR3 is TGTGCCGGCAGTTACACCGGACAGGGAGAATCACCCCTCCACTTT.